This TCR beta chain was sequenced for a study of beta chain features in type 1 diabetes. All of the isolated RNA was reverse transcribed, so expressed TCRB transcripts were sequenced. Sequencing used immunoSEQ multiplex PCR; TCRdb keeps in-frame clones, though not all of them. The sample has around 300,000 clones; about 15% are singletons. Germline CDR1 reads LGHNA; CDR2 reads YSLEER. This CDR3 spans 15 amino acids. V lost 0 bases and J lost 9, with 15 bases in between. This receptor was obtained from a man younger than 40 in good health. This chain uses TRBV4-3 with TRBJ2-1, with D unclear. The sample consisted of central memory CD4+ T cells from blood. CDR3 nucleotide sequence: TGCGCCAGCAGCCAAGATCCCCGGGTGTTGGGTGAGCAGTTCTTC. It translates to CASSQDPRVLGEQFF.